The table lists the clone carrying this T cell receptor (beta chain) with many counts. Researchers prepared the TCRbeta library using unique molecular identifiers, the study reports. TCRdb re-derived calls from the PCR reads in MiXCR, one entry per CDR3 protein. Here the sample spans about 360,000 distinct CDR3 sequences, 10% to 15% being singletons. The data are from a study of T-cell reconstitution after alpha-beta-depleted transplantation in children. Germline V gene data show CDR1 as DFQATT and CDR2 as SNEGSKA (reference sequence). This CDR3 is built from 12 residues. The V end lost 5 bases, the J end lost 3 bases, and 8 bases lay between the germline ends.

The material was PBMCs, obtained from the stem cell graft. The chain has TRBV20-1 and TRBJ1-5; D ambiguous. This sequence originates from a human donor who donated a stem cell graft to a child with Fanconi anemia. DNA for the CDR3: TGCAGTGCTCGGGAGGCCAATCAGCCCCAGCATTTT. Protein: CSAREANQPQHF.